The 10 T cell receptor beta chains in this list originate from one sample, sequenced in a study of control samples from healthy donors and cancer patients. The repertoire was sequenced with immunoSEQ multiplex PCR; TCRdb's copy has only in-frame clones and lacks some. The sample records 70,000 to 80,000 clones, about 90% being singletons. What was sequenced was PBMCs. Receptors originate from a woman aged 55-69 years with head and neck cancer.

This clone is medium-sized in the sample. The chain carries TRBV25-1 and TRBJ1-4, with TRBD1 as a possible D gene (6 bases). CDR1 MGHDK and CDR2 SYGVNS come from the germline V gene. The CDR3 consists of 13 residues. Deletions cut 8 bases from V and 8 bases from J, with 15 bases between. CDR3 DNA sequence: TGTGCCAGCGGAGGGGGAAATGGCGAAAAACTGTTTTTT. This gives the protein CASGGGNGEKLFF. Looking up the rest from reference TRBV25-1 and TRBJ1-4 gives the full variable domain: EADIYQTPRYLVIGTGKKITLECSQTMGHDKMYWYQQDPGMELHLIHYSYGVNSTEKGDLSSESTVSRIRTEHFPLTLESARPSHTSQYLCASGGGNGEKLFFGSGTQLSVL.

The rearrangement joins TRBV28 to TRBJ2-2; D unclear. CDR3 size: 14 residues. Per germline, CDR1 MDHEN and CDR2 SYDVKM. Trimming left V 3 bases short and J 0 bases short, with 5 bases between. As DNA, the CDR3 is TGTGCCAGCAGTTTGACGACGAACACCGGGGAGCTGTTTTTT. Protein product: CASSLTTNTGELFF.

The rearrangement links TRBV6-6 to TRBJ1-6; 9 bases fit TRBD1. Germline-derived CDR1 and CDR2 are MNHNY and SVGAGI (reference sequence). This CDR3 is built from 15 residues. The V segment lost 4 bases and the J segment 9 bases; nucleotides outside the gene matches: 7. DNA for the CDR3: TGTGCCAGCAGTTCGACAGGGGGAGGGATTTCACCCCTCCACTTT. This translates into CASSSTGGGISPLHF.

The CDR3 bases are TGCGCCAGCAGCTTGCTGGGGACAGTTGGGACAACCGGGGAGCTGTTTTTT. The encoded protein is CASSLLGTVGTTGELFF. The chain recombines TRBV5-1 with TRBJ2-2, with TRBD1 matching over 7 bases. Germline assignment: CDR1 SGHRS and CDR2 YFSETQ. This CDR3 contains 17 residues. Trimming took 1 base from V and 5 from J; bases not matched to a gene: 11.

V is TRBV18 and J is TRBJ2-2, with 7 bases identical to TRBD1. V lost 4 bases to trimming and J lost 0 bases; unmatched junction nucleotides: 5. The CDR3 runs to 16 residues. CDR1 is KGHSH and CDR2 is LQKENI in the germline V gene. CDR3 loop: CASSLPQGANTGELFF. The CDR3, as DNA: TGTGCCAGCTCACTCCCGCAGGGGGCGAACACCGGGGAGCTGTTTTTT.

This chain links TRBV6-4 with TRBJ1-2; D is ambiguous. V was cut by 3 bases and J by 3 bases, with 14 bases left in between. Germline loops: CDR1 MRHNA, CDR2 SNTAGT. This CDR3 has 15 amino acids. The CDR3 spells CASSEEDGVYYGYTF. The CDR3 DNA reads TGTGCCAGCAGTGAGGAGGACGGAGTTTACTATGGCTACACCTTC.

V is TRBV27 and J is TRBJ1-1; D gene unclear. The V end lost 6 bases, the J end lost 1 base, and 12 bases lay between the germline ends. This CDR3 comprises 14 residues. CDR1 is MNHEY and CDR2 is SMNVEV in the germline V gene (reference sequence). The CDR3 DNA reads as TGTGCCAGCAGCCAGACTCTCTGGAACACTGAAGCTTTCTTT. Translated: CASSQTLWNTEAFF.

This chain connects TRBV14 to TRBJ2-7, with D hard to call. Germline CDR1 is SGHDN and CDR2 is FVKESK. The CDR3 has 14 residues. V shed 4 bases and J shed 6 bases, with 16 bases lying between them. CDR3 protein: CASSPRKETPEQYF. The DNA of the CDR3 is TGTGCCAGCAGCCCGAGGAAAGAGACCCCCGAGCAGTACTTC.

The gene calls are TRBV28 and TRBJ2-1; D might be TRBD2 (6 bases). Trimming stripped 7 bases from V and 6 bases from J, with 22 bases between. The CDR3 consists of 16 residues. Germline V gene sequence: CDR1 MDHEN, CDR2 SYDVKM. This chain's CDR3 is CASNSIRPGAANEQFF. The CDR3 bases are TGTGCCAGCAACTCTATCAGGCCGGGAGCGGCCAATGAGCAGTTCTTC.

The gene calls are TRBV19 and TRBJ2-7, with 8 bases identical to TRBD1. The germline V gene has CDR1 LNHDA and CDR2 SQIVND (reference sequence). With 4 bases clipped from V and 2 bases from J, the junction kept 7 bases outside the gene matches. The CDR3 has 15 amino acids. The CDR3 reads CASSNGQGPAYEQYF. The CDR3 DNA reads TGTGCCAGTAGTAACGGACAGGGACCCGCCTACGAGCAGTACTTC. The full variable domain, its missing parts supplied by reference TRBV19 and TRBJ2-7, is DGGITQSPKYLFRKEGQNVTLSCEQNLNHDAMYWYRQDPGQGLRLIYYSQIVNDFQKGDIAEGYSVSREKKESFPLTVTSAQKNPTAFYLCASSNGQGPAYEQYFGPGTRLTVT.